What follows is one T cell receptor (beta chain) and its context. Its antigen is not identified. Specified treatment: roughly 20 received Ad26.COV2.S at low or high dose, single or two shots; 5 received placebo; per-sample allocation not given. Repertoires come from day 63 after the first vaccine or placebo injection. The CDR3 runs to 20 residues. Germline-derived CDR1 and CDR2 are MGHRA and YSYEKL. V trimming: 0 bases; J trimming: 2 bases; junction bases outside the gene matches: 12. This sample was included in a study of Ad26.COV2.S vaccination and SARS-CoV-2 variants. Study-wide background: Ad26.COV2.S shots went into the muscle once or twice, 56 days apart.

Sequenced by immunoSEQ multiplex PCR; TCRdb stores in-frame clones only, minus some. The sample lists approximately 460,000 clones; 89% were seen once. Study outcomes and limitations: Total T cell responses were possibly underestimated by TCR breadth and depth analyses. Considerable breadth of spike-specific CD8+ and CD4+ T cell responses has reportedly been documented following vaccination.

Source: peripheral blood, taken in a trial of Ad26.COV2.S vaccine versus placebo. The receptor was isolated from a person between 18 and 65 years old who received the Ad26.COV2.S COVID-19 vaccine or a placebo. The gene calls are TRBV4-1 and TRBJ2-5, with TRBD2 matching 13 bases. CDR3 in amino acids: CASSQDLVPGLAGTQETQYF. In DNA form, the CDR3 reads TGCGCCAGCAGCCAAGATCTTGTACCGGGACTAGCGGGAACTCAAGAGACCCAGTACTTC.